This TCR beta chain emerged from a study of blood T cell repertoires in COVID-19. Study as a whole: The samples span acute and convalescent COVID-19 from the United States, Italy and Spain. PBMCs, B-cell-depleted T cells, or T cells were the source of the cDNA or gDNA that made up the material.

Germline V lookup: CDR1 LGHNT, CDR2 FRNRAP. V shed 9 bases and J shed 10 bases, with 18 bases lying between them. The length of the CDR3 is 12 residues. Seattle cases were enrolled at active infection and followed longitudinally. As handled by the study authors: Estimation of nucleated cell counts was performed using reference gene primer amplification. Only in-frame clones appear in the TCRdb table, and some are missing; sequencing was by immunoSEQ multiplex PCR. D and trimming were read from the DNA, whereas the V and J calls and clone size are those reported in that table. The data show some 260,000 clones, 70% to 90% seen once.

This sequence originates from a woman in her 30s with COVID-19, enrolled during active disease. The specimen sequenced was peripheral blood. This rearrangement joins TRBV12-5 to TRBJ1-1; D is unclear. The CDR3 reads CASAAGDLGAFF. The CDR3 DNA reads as TGTGCTAGCGCTGCCGGGGATCTGGGAGCTTTCTTT.